Each of the 5 T cell receptor beta chains below was sequenced from the same sample in a study of human T cells and chemical hapten exposure. TCRdb used MiXCR to reprocess the RACE reads, holding one entry per CDR3 protein. The repertoire holds tens of thousands of distinct CDR3 sequences, more than 8.5% seen once, with roughly 2.3% in the top ten. Time point meaning: patch test 2, 6 weeks after DPC sensitization. Treatment defined: therapeutic diphenylcyclopropenone sensitization with weekly scalp DPC. The sample was whole blood, taken in connection with sensitization to the hapten diphenylcyclopropenone (DPC). The source is a woman aged 25 to 39 with alopecia areata. Some clones in this sample may be carry-over from other donors' samples.

In regard to this clonotype: A much larger clone differs from this one at a single base, so this may be a read error. The gene calls are TRBV20-1 and TRBJ1-5, with D unclear. Germline CDR1 is DFQATT and CDR2 is SNEGSKA (reference sequence). This CDR3 comprises 14 residues. The CDR3 DNA sequence: TGCAGTGCTAGAGAGCCTAATAGCAATCAGCCCCAGCTTTTT. Translation: CSAREPNSNQPQLF.

This clonotype showed up just a few times. This chain uses TRBV12-3 or TRBV12-4 with TRBJ2-2, with 9 bases aligning to TRBD1. CDR3 length: 17 amino acids. V dropped 5 bases and J dropped 3; count of bases not matched to a gene: 10. CDR3 coding DNA: TGTGCCAGCAGTCCCGGACAGGGGAAGTACGACACCGGGGAGCTGTTTTTT. This gives the protein CASSPGQGKYDTGELFF.

This rearrangement joins TRBV2 to TRBJ1-6; D call uncertain. This CDR3 contains 16 residues. Germline V lookup: CDR1 SNHLY, CDR2 FYNNEI. The V gene lost 2 bases and the J gene lost 3 bases, with 11 bases spanning the gap. This CDR3 is CASSELGRNYNSPLHF. CDR3 bases: TGTGCCAGCAGTGAACTCGGCCGGAACTATAATTCACCCCTCCACTTT.

This clonotype was counted only a few times. The chain has TRBV12-3 or TRBV12-4 and TRBJ2-5; unclear D gene. Trimming stripped 3 bases from V and 5 bases from J, with 7 bases between. There are 12 residues in the CDR3. CDR3 protein: CASSLNLETQYF. In DNA form, the CDR3 reads TGTGCCAGCAGTTTGAACCTGGAGACCCAGTACTTC.

This clonotype was counted only a few times. The V gene is TRBV28, the J gene TRBJ2-5, with D uncertain. Trimming took 6 bases from V and 1 from J, leaving 9 bases between them. Looked up from germline, CDR1 is MDHEN and CDR2 is SYDVKM. The CDR3 loop spans 13 amino acids. CDR3 protein: CASRDEPQETQYF. Written as DNA, the CDR3 is TGTGCCAGCAGAGACGAGCCCCAAGAGACCCAGTACTTC.